The 11 T cell receptor beta chains below were found in one sample sequenced in a study of regulatory T cells in long-lasting Graves disease. Arm-PCR with iRepertoire HTBI primers amplified the CDR3 regions for these TCR beta libraries. In TCRdb, the multiplex PCR reads were re-called with MiXCR into one record per CDR3 protein. Of some 330,000 distinct CDR3 sequences listed, approximately 12% were seen once; the top ten hold approximately 17%. Documented time point: newly diagnosed GD, antithyroid drugs for less than 3 months. The TCR library used RNA extracted from PBMCs. These data were likewise used in another study, on T cells in Graves' hyperthyroidism and ophthalmopathy.

The source material was peripheral blood mononuclear cells (PBMCs), sampled at new diagnosis, from a patient treated with antithyroid drugs. The receptors originated from a woman between 18 and 30 years old with Graves disease.

This clonotype was detected ten times or more. This chain joins TRBV19 and TRBJ2-4; TRBD2 aligns across 8 bases. After removal of 5 bases from V and 0 bases from J, the junction contained 15 bases not matched to a gene. Per the germline V gene, CDR1 is LNHDA and CDR2 is SQIVND (reference sequence). This CDR3 has 19 amino acids. The CDR3: CASSLTASGGLKAKNIQYF. Written as DNA, the CDR3 is TGTGCCAGTAGTCTAACGGCGAGCGGGGGACTCAAAGCCAAAAACATTCAGTACTTC.

This clonotype has more than one count but fewer than ten. The chain employs TRBV7-9 and TRBJ2-7; unclear D gene. CDR3 length: 15 residues. Trimming took off 1 base at V and 2 bases at J, with 12 bases between the two ends. The germline gives CDR1 SEHNR, CDR2 FQNEAQ (reference sequence). DNA for the CDR3: TGTGCCAGCAGCTTAGTTGGCAGAAACCCCTACGAGCAGTACTTC. Translated: CASSLVGRNPYEQYF. The variable domain in full, completed from reference TRBV7-9 and TRBJ2-7, reads DTGVSQNPRHKITKRGQNVTFRCDPISEHNRLYWYRQTLGQGPEFLTYFQNEAQLEKSRLLSDRFSAERPKGSFSTLEIQRTEQGDSAMYLCASSLVGRNPYEQYFGPGTRLTVT.

V gene TRBV10-2 combines with J gene TRBJ1-5; 9 bases map to TRBD1. From germline, CDR1 is WSHSY and CDR2 SAAADI. The CDR3 extends over 16 amino acids. V shed 4 bases, J shed 3 bases, and the junction held 7 bases outside the gene matches. CDR3 bases: TGCGCCAGCAGTGGCCGAGGGACAGGGTTCAATCAGCCCCAGCATTTT. Its protein product is CASSGRGTGFNQPQHF.

V and J are TRBV6-1 and TRBJ2-3; a possible D gene is TRBD2 (6 bases). This CDR3 is 16 amino acids long. Trimming removed 6 bases from V and 6 bases from J, with 22 bases in between. From germline, CDR1 is MNHNS and CDR2 SASEGT. The CDR3 spells CASSPRGATMLDTQYF. The CDR3 DNA is TGTGCCAGCAGCCCCCGCGGGGCGACTATGTTGGATACGCAGTATTTT.

This chain uses TRBV20-1 with TRBJ2-7; TRBD2 aligns across 12 bases. CDR1 is DFQATT and CDR2 is SNEGSKA in the germline V gene (reference sequence). This CDR3 region has 19 residues. V was clipped by 2 bases and J by 6 bases; unmatched bases: 20. The CDR3 region is CSARPPLAGGPVSPLEQYF. The CDR3, as DNA: TGCAGTGCTAGACCCCCTCTAGCGGGAGGGCCTGTATCTCCCCTCGAGCAGTACTTC.

This clonotype was seen many times. The chain employs TRBV20-1 and TRBJ2-3, with 9 positions matching TRBD1. The germline V gene encodes CDR1 DFQATT and CDR2 SNEGSKA (reference sequence). J gave up 3 bases and V 5 bases, and 3 bases lay outside the gene matches. The CDR3 covers 13 residues. This chain's CDR3 is CSAGTGRTDTQYF. Here the CDR3 DNA reads TGCAGTGCTGGGACAGGGAGGACAGATACGCAGTATTTT.

This clonotype was seen ten or more times. The J gene is TRBJ2-2, the V gene TRBV7-8, with D unresolved. The CDR3 loop spans 16 amino acids. The germline gives CDR1 SGHVS, CDR2 FQNEAQ. V was trimmed by 7 bases and J by 1 base, leaving 16 bases between them. For the CDR3, the DNA is TGTGCCAGCAACCCGAGCAGACACATGAACACCGGGGAGCTGTTTTTT. Amino acid sequence: CASNPSRHMNTGELFF.

The V call is TRBV7-9, the J call TRBJ2-3; 7 nucleotides line up with TRBD2. Per germline, CDR1 SEHNR and CDR2 FQNEAQ (reference sequence). The CDR3 has 15 amino acids. J gave up 9 bases and V 7 bases, and 16 bases lay outside the gene matches. The CDR3 sequence: CASIIRGRGSPTQYF. The CDR3 DNA reads TGTGCCAGCATAATTCGAGGGCGGGGGAGCCCCACGCAGTATTTT.

About this clonotype: A read error is possible here, since a much larger clone lies one base away. The chain recombines TRBV28 with TRBJ2-1, with 13 bases lining up with TRBD2. The J call may not be correct, given that the DNA end is closer to TRBJ2-5. This CDR3 comprises 19 residues. CDR1 and CDR2 from the germline V gene are MDHEN and SYDVKM. The CDR3 DNA follows: TGTGCCGGCAGTTTCCCAGCCCGAACTAGCGGGAGGGCCGGGGAGACCCAGTACTTC. Protein: CAGSFPARTSGRAGETQYF.

This clonotype was counted only a few times. The V gene is TRBV19, the J gene TRBJ2-1; 9 bases are a match to TRBD1. V trimming: 5 bases; J trimming: 12 bases; junction bases outside the gene matches: 14. This CDR3 spans 15 amino acids. Germline lookup yields CDR1 LNHDA and CDR2 SQIVND (reference sequence). The CDR3 DNA reads as TGTGCCAGTAGTCTGGGACAGGGAAACGAAAGGGGGCAGTTCTTC. Residues: CASSLGQGNERGQFF.

This clonotype was picked up many times. The chain has TRBV3-1 and TRBJ2-1; TRBD1 might be the D (6 bases). The CDR3 covers 13 residues. V lost 5 bases and J 8 bases, leaving 13 bases between the germline ends. CDR1 and CDR2 from the germline V gene are LGHDT and YNNKEL (reference sequence). CDR3 in amino acids: CASSDTGTDEQFF. The CDR3 bases are TGTGCCAGCAGCGATACAGGGACCGATGAGCAGTTCTTC.